A selection of T cell receptor beta chains follows, all from one sample in a study of blood T cells in healthy people across ages. Via MiXCR, TCRdb re-called the 5' RACE reads, giving one row per CDR3 protein. This sample yields roughly 2 million distinct CDR3 sequences, of which 40% to 55% are seen a single time; around 2.1% belongs to the top ten. Sequencing was performed on blood. These receptors were taken from a middle-aged woman in good health. CDR3s include the opening cysteine and the closing phenylalanine or tryptophan. The D gene is left open where the match is weak. Size is stated for part of the rows, as once, few or many counts, or as a class when the clone is expanded.

V gene	clone size	J gene	D gene	CDR3 DNA	CDR3 protein
TRBV24-1	-	TRBJ2-1	-	TGTGCCACCAGTGAGTTGGGGGACGACAATGAGCAGTTCTTC	CATSELGDDNEQFF
TRBV20-1	-	TRBJ2-7	TRBD1	TGCAGTGGGACAACAGGGGGCTCCTACGAGCAGTACTTC	CSGTTGGSYEQYF
TRBV5-1	-	TRBJ2-3	TRBD2	TGCGCCAGCAGCTTGGATGGACTAGCCCCTGGGACGCAGTATTTT	CASSLDGLAPGTQYF
TRBV14	few	TRBJ2-7	-	TGTGCCAGCAGCCGCGTAGCTTTGGCGGGCGAGCAGTACTTC	CASSRVALAGEQYF
TRBV24-1	-	TRBJ2-6	-	TGTGCCACCAGTGTTCCTGAGAAAACTGGGGCCAACGTCCTGACTTTC	CATSVPEKTGANVLTF
TRBV5-1	few	TRBJ2-3	-	TGCGCCAGCAGCTCAGGGGAATACACAGATACGCAGTATTTT	CASSSGEYTDTQYF
TRBV7-8	-	TRBJ2-2	-	TGTGCCAGCGTGACTGGGAACACCGGGGAGCTGTTTTTT	CASVTGNTGELFF
TRBV7-2	-	TRBJ1-2	TRBD1	TGTGCCAGCAGCTTTGTACAGGGGGTCTATGGCTACACCTTC	CASSFVQGVYGYTF
TRBV2	few	TRBJ2-5	-	TGTGCCAGCATTGCAGGGTTAAAAGAGACCCAGTACTTC	CASIAGLKETQYF
TRBV4-1	-	TRBJ1-6	-	TGCGCCAGCAGCCAAATGACCCCCGGGGGTTCACCCCTCCACTTT	CASSQMTPGGSPLHF
TRBV28	-	TRBJ2-3	-	TGTGCCAGCAGATTCTACAAGCAGGGGTGGACAGATACGCAGTATTTT	CASRFYKQGWTDTQYF
TRBV7-9	-	TRBJ1-2	-	TGTGCCAGCAGCCCCCCTGCGGTCAGGACGCGTGGCTACACCTTC	CASSPPAVRTRGYTF